This TCR beta chain was identified during a study of T cells in Graves' hyperthyroidism and ophthalmopathy. TCR beta CDR3 region amplification was performed from RNA transcripts. The HTBI primer set drove a first-round RT-PCR of the TCR CDR3. In TCRdb, the multiplex PCR reads were re-called with MiXCR into one record per CDR3 protein. The sample lists approximately 420,000 distinct CDR3 sequences, about an eighth occurring once. The CDR3 has 16 residues. V dropped 4 bases and J dropped 4 bases, with 19 bases sitting between them. The germline V gene encodes CDR1 MNHNS and CDR2 SASEGT. This clonotype was recorded many times.

The source material was blood. The sequence was obtained from a woman younger than 35 with Graves' hyperthyroidism. The chain has TRBV6-1 and TRBJ1-2; D is perhaps TRBD1 (6 bases). CDR3 nucleotides: TGTGCCAGCAGTGTTTCCCAGGGGACCGCGGGCTATGGCTACACCTTC. Translation gives CASSVSQGTAGYGYTF.